This T cell receptor (beta chain) was sequenced for a study of identifying expanded T cells in peripheral blood. V dropped 1 base and J dropped 2 bases, with 8 bases sitting between them. The CDR3 is 15 amino acids. Germline V gene lookup returns CDR1 SGHTA and CDR2 FQGNSA. Points from the study as a whole: Two-week clone count variance significantly increased as total template count grew. Technical replicates showed roughly 1.2 changed clones; approximately 2 weeks roughly 15; four weeks 19.

Produced via immunoSEQ multiplex PCR; TCRdb's table is partial and in-frame only. The repertoire has under 95,000 clones, about nine tenths of them found once; the top ten carry 2.5% to 3%. The sample holds one count of this clone. Its target is not known. Collection occurred without any documented infections or immune events in donors. The TCR sequence derives from a person aged 18 to 75 in good health. The chain employs TRBV7-2 and TRBJ2-2; maybe TRBD2 (6 bases). Sequencing used blood. The CDR3 DNA follows: TGTGCCAGCAGCTTAGAGGCGGGAAACACCGGGGAGCTGTTTTTT. Residues: CASSLEAGNTGELFF.